The rows below give T cell receptor beta chains drawn from one sample of a study of cytomegalovirus exposure and HLA in healthy donors. Measured with immunoSEQ multiplex PCR; TCRdb has only the in-frame clones, and not every one. The data show about 150,000 clones, with about two thirds seen just once and over 9.5% held by the top ten. Sequencing was done on a sample of PBMCs. All receptors derive from a man aged 30 to 45 in good health and CMV-seropositive. Both conserved end residues are trimmed from each CDR3.

J	length	V	CDR3
TRBJ1-4	13	TRBV6-1	ASSPATGVFGKLF
TRBJ1-2	12	TRBV27	ASKAGTDHYGYT
TRBJ2-3	13	TRBV19	ASSSRGGSTDTQY
TRBJ2-5	10	TRBV30	AWVPGGGEQY
TRBJ2-1	14	TRBV4-1	ASSQSGLAPYNEQF
TRBJ1-6	17	TRBV7-8	ASSSPRGRVGSTNSPLH
TRBJ1-1	15	TRBV5-1	ASSSPGTDIMNTEAF
-	14	TRBV5-6	ASIYRDRGSGSEQY
TRBJ2-3	13	TRBV7-9	ASSYKRSQSDTQY
TRBJ2-7	12	TRBV10-2	ASTNLAVSYEQY
TRBJ1-2	10	TRBV29-1	SVEQGDYGYT
TRBJ2-7	15	TRBV15	ATSRAGSGVSSYEQY
TRBJ2-1	12	TRBV5-1	ASSLGGATNEQF
TRBJ1-1	12	TRBV28	ASSFGGLNTEAF
-	13	TRBV21-1	ASPRVAGPFYEQY
TRBJ2-5	11	TRBV7-3	ASSSDGGGTQY
TRBJ2-1	13	TRBV25-1	ASTIAGGVYNEQF
TRBJ1-1	12	TRBV5-1	ASSLYAGGTEAF
TRBJ1-4	13	TRBV14	ASSQWTGNNEKLF
TRBJ2-1	15	TRBV6-1	ASSESTGTGSRNEQF
TRBJ2-7	11	TRBV6-6	ASTPRVSYEQY
TRBJ2-7	13	TRBV18	ASSPSSGSSYEQY
TRBJ1-5	11	TRBV27	ASSDREDQPQH
TRBJ2-2	14	TRBV11-3	ASNRGLFQNTGELF
TRBJ2-7	14	TRBV5-1	ASSTFAGLAGYEQY
TRBJ2-3	13	TRBV30	AWSPLGGEADTQY
TRBJ2-3	12	TRBV30	AWSVQGGSDTQY
TRBJ1-2	13	TRBV5-1	ASSLTGDQAYGYT
TRBJ1-4	14	TRBV28	ASSLDGEQGGEKLF
TRBJ1-2	12	TRBV5-6	ASSWVDRDYGYT
TRBJ2-4	15	TRBV11-3	ASSAQLEGGAKNIQY
TRBJ1-1	12	TRBV4-1	ASSHRDRETEAF
TRBJ2-5	13	TRBV5-1	ASSLAVREAETQY
TRBJ2-7	12	TRBV5-5	ASSLGGRAYEQY
TRBJ1-2	13	TRBV5-4	ASSLELDGVYGYT